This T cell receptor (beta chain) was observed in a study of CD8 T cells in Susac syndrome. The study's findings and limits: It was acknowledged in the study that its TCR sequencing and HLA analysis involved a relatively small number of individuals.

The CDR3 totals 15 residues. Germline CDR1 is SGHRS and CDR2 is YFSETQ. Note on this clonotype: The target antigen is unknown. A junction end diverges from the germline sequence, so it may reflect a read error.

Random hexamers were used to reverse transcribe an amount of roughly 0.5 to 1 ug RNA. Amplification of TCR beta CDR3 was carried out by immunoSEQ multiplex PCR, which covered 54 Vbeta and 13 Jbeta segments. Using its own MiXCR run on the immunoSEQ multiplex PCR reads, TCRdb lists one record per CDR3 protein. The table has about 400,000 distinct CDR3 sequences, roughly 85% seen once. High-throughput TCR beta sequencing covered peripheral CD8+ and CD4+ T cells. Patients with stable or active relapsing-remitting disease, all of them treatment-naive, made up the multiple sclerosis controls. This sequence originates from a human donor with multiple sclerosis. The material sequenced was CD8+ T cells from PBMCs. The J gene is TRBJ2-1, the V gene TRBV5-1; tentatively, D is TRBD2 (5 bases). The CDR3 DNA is TGCGCCAGCAGCTTGGGAGTCCGAGACTACAATGAGCAGTCCTTC. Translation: CASSLGVRDYNEQSF.